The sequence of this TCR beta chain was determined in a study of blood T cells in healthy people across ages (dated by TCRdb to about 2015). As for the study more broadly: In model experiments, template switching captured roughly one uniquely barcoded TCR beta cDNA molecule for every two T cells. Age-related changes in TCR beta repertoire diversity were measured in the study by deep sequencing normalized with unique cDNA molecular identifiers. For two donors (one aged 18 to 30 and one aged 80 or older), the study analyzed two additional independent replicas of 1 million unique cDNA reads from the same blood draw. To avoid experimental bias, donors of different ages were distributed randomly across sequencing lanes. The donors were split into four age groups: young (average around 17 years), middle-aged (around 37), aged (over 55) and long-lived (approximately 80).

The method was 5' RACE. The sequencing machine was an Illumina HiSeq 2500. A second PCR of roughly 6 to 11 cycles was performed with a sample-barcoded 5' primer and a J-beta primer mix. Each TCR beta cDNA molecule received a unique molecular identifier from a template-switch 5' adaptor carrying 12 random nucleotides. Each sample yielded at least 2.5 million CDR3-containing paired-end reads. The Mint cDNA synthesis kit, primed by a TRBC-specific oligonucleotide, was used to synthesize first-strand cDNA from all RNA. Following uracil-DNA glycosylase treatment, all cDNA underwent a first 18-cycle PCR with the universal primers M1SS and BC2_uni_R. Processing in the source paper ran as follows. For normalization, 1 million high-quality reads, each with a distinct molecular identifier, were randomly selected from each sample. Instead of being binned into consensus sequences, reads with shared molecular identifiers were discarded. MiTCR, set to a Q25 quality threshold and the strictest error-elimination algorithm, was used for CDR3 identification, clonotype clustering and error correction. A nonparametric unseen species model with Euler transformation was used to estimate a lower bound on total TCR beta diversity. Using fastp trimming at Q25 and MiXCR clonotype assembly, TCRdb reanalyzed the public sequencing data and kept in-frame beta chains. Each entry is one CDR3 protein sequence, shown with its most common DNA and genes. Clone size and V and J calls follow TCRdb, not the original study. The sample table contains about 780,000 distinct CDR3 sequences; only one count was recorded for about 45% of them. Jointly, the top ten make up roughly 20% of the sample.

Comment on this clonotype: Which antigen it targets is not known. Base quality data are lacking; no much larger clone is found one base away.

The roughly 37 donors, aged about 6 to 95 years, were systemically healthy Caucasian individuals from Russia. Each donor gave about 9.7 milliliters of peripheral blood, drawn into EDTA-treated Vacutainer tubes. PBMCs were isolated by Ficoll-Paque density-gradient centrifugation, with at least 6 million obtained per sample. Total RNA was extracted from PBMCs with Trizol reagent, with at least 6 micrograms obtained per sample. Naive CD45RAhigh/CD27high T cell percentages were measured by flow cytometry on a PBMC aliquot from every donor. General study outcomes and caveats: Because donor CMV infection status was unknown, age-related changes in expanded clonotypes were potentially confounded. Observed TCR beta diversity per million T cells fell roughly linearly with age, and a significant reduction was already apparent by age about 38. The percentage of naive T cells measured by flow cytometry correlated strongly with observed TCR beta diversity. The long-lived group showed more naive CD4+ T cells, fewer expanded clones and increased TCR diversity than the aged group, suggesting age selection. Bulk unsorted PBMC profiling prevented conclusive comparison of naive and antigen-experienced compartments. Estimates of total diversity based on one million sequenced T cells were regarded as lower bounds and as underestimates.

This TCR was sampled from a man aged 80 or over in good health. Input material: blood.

The CDR3 protein sequence reads: CASSRLQGTGGEQFF. The bases are TGTGCCAGCAGTCGGTTGCAGGGAACAGGTGGTGAGCAGTTCTTC. The chain is made from TRBV2 and TRBJ2-1, with a weak D call of TRBD1 (5 bases match). CDR1 is given as SNHLY and CDR2 as FYNNEI, both from the germline V gene. The CDR3 runs 15 amino acids, cysteine and phenylalanine included. Only the CDR3 region is kept as DNA, spanning 45 bases read in frame from base 1. V is reduced by 5 bases and J by 9 bases, leaving a spacing of 20 bases between them.